This entry lists 11 T cell receptor beta chains sequenced from one sample in a study of untreated major depressive disorder. The antigens for these receptors are not known. The table came from immunoSEQ multiplex PCR; TCRdb's copy has only in-frame clones and leaves some out. Of roughly 14,000 clones listed, around nine tenths were seen once; the top ten hold 1.5% to 2%. Whole-study results and caveats: Depressed patients' CD4+ T cells carried increased TRBV05-01 (Vbeta 5.1) usage versus control CD4+ T cells.

The source material was CD4+ T cells from PBMCs. Every receptor here comes from a woman in her twenties or thirties with major depressive disorder.

The chain carries TRBV5-6 and TRBJ1-5; 12 nucleotides agree with TRBD1. With V trimmed by 4 bases and J by 6 bases, 5 bases remained unmatched. The V gene's germline CDR1 is SGHDT and CDR2 YYEEEE. The CDR3 is 15 residues long. This CDR3 reads CASSRDRGLSQPQHF. CDR3 sequence (DNA): TGTGCCAGCAGCCGGGACAGGGGGCTCTCTCAGCCCCAGCATTTT.

The chain has TRBV7-2 and TRBJ2-1; 7 positions match TRBD2. This CDR3 has 16 residues. The ends lost 6 bases at V and 4 bases at J; junction bases unmatched: 12. CDR1 and CDR2 (germline): SGHTA, FQGNSA. The CDR3 is CASSSGGITTYNEQFF. DNA for the CDR3: TGTGCCAGCAGTTCGGGAGGTATAACAACTTACAATGAGCAGTTCTTC.

Here the CDR3 DNA reads TGTGCCAGCAGTGAAATGTTTAACACTGAAGCTTTCTTT. Its protein product is CASSEMFNTEAFF. This chain connects TRBV25-1 to TRBJ1-1, with unresolved D. There are 13 residues in the CDR3. The germline V gene has CDR1 MGHDK and CDR2 SYGVNS. Trimming removed 2 bases from V and 2 bases from J, with 6 bases in between.

The gene calls are TRBV6-5 and TRBJ1-2; 10 bases agree with TRBD1. The V segment lost 6 bases and the J segment 2 bases; nucleotides outside the gene matches: 6. Germline V gene lookup returns CDR1 MNHEY and CDR2 SVGAGI. The CDR3 spans 15 residues. The CDR3 DNA reads TGTGCCAGCAGGGGGACAGGGGCTAACAACTATGGCTACACCTTC. It encodes CASRGTGANNYGYTF.

This clone was recorded once. The chain joins TRBV4-1 to TRBJ1-2, with a tentative D call TRBD1 (5 bases). CDR1 is MGHRA and CDR2 is YSYEKL in the germline V gene. V lost 3 bases and J 1 base, leaving 9 bases between the germline ends. The CDR3 contains 14 residues. Written as DNA, the CDR3 is TGCGCCAGCAGCCAGGGGCAGCTTAACTATGGCTACACCTTC. Its protein product is CASSQGQLNYGYTF.

This clone occurred once. The J gene is TRBJ2-2, the V gene TRBV5-8; the D gene could be TRBD1 or TRBD2 (5 bases each). CDR1 SGHTS and CDR2 YDEGEE come from the germline V gene. The length of the CDR3 is 16 residues. The V and J ends lost 4 bases and 2 bases respectively, with 15 bases between them. CDR3 in amino acids: CASSTGTTHNTGELFF. The CDR3 nucleotides are TGTGCCAGCAGCACGGGGACGACCCATAACACCGGGGAGCTGTTTTTT.

This sequence joins TRBV5-1 and TRBJ2-5; the match to TRBD2 covers 7 bases. V was pared by 0 bases and J by 5 bases, with 4 bases of the junction left unmatched. Germline loops: CDR1 SGHRS, CDR2 YFSETQ. The length of the CDR3 is 14 residues. CDR3 amino acids: CASSLGLAGETQYF. The CDR3 nucleotides are TGCGCCAGCAGCTTGGGACTAGCCGGGGAGACCCAGTACTTC.

The chain couples TRBV2 to TRBJ2-2; D is uncertain. This CDR3 has 16 residues. The V end lost 4 bases, the J end lost 0 bases, and 12 bases lay between the germline ends. Per germline, CDR1 SNHLY and CDR2 FYNNEI. The chain's CDR3 is CASSGDTLANTGELFF. The CDR3 DNA reads TGTGCCAGCAGTGGAGATACACTTGCGAACACCGGGGAGCTGTTTTTT.

This chain joins TRBV5-1 and TRBJ2-2; possibly TRBD1 or TRBD2 for D (5 bases each). Deletions cut 2 bases from V and 5 bases from J, with 13 bases between. Per germline, CDR1 SGHRS and CDR2 YFSETQ. The CDR3 has 15 residues. The CDR3 loop reads CASSFFGAGTGELFF. For the CDR3, the DNA is TGCGCCAGCAGCTTTTTCGGGGCTGGTACCGGGGAGCTGTTTTTT.

The chain has TRBV5-1 and TRBJ2-4; tentatively, D is TRBD1 (6 bases). V gave up 2 bases and J gave up 5 bases, with 8 bases separating them. Looked up from germline, CDR1 is SGHRS and CDR2 is YFSETQ. CDR3 size: 13 residues. The CDR3 DNA sequence: TGCGCCAGCAGCTTAGGGACACAAAACATTCAGTACTTC. This gives the protein CASSLGTQNIQYF.

The V gene is TRBV10-3, the J gene TRBJ2-1; 13 positions agree with TRBD2. V lost 4 bases to trimming and J lost 8 bases; unmatched junction nucleotides: 11. The CDR3 covers 17 residues. Germline values: CDR1 ENHRY, CDR2 SYGVKD. The CDR3: CAISARLAGGVVHEQFF. CDR3 DNA sequence: TGTGCCATCAGTGCCAGACTAGCGGGAGGTGTGGTTCATGAGCAGTTCTTC.